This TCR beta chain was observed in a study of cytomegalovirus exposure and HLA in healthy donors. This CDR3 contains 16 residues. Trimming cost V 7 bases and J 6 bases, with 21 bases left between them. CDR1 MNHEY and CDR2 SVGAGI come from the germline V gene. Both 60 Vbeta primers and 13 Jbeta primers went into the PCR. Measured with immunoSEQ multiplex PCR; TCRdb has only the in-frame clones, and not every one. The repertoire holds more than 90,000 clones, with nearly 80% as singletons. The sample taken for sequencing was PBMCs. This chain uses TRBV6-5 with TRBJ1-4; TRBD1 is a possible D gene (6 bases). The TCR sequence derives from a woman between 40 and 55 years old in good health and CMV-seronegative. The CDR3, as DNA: TGTGCCAGCACTTATTCCCCGGGGGGGCGGGATGAAAAACTGTTTTTT. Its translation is CASTYSPGGRDEKLFF.